The clone carrying this T cell receptor (beta chain) was observed a handful of times. This sample is drawn from a study of blood T cell repertoires in COVID-19. The overall study: Material from acute and convalescent COVID-19 was sourced from the United States, Italy and Spain. PBMCs, B-cell-depleted T cells, or T cells provided the cDNA or gDNA that made up the material.

In germline, CDR1 is SGHTA, CDR2 FQGNSA. This CDR3 is 15 amino acids long. The V and J ends lost 0 bases and 1 base respectively, with 6 bases between them. In the study's own analysis: By means of reference gene primer amplification, nucleated cell counts were estimated. Libraries were prepared by immunoSEQ multiplex PCR; TCRdb keeps only in-frame clonotypes and omits some of them. Clone size and the V and J calls come from that table; the DNA yielded D and trimming. Seen here are 90,000 to 130,000 clones, roughly 84% observed once, and the top ten hold approximately 0.75%. Sequencing input: peripheral blood. The TCR comes from a woman aged 70 to 79 with acute or convalescent COVID-19. The chain employs TRBV7-2 and TRBJ1-4; D unclear. The CDR3 here is CASSLAAETNEKLFF. The CDR3 DNA sequence: TGTGCCAGCAGCTTAGCGGCAGAAACTAATGAAAAACTGTTTTTT. The entire variable domain, with the rest obtained from reference TRBV7-2 and TRBJ1-4, is as follows: GAGVSQSPSNKVTEKGKDVELRCDPISGHTALYWYRQSLGQGLEFLIYFQGNSAPDKSGLPSDRFSAERTGGSVSTLTIQRTQQEDSAVYLCASSLAAETNEKLFFGSGTQLSVL.